This T cell receptor beta chain was identified during a study of radiation and T cells in renal cell carcinoma. The repertoire was sequenced with immunoSEQ multiplex PCR; TCRdb's copy has only in-frame clones and lacks some. The table records approximately 120,000 clones, approximately 78% of them present only once. This clone was seen a single time. Time point noted: baseline pretreatment blood. Treatment reported: 15 Gy SBRT to primary tumor, nephrectomy 4 weeks later. The sample was blood, taken from a patient whose treatment included radiotherapy and nephrectomy. The receptor's source is a woman aged 60 to 75 with renal cell carcinoma.

CDR3 protein: CASSVSVDYEQYF. CDR3 sequence (DNA): TGTGCCAGTAGTGTCTCAGTGGACTACGAGCAGTACTTC. This rearrangement joins TRBV19 to TRBJ2-7; D is uncertain. The CDR3 covers 13 residues. Germline CDR1 and CDR2: LNHDA and SQIVND (reference sequence). The V gene lost 5 bases and the J gene lost 3 bases, with 11 bases spanning the gap.